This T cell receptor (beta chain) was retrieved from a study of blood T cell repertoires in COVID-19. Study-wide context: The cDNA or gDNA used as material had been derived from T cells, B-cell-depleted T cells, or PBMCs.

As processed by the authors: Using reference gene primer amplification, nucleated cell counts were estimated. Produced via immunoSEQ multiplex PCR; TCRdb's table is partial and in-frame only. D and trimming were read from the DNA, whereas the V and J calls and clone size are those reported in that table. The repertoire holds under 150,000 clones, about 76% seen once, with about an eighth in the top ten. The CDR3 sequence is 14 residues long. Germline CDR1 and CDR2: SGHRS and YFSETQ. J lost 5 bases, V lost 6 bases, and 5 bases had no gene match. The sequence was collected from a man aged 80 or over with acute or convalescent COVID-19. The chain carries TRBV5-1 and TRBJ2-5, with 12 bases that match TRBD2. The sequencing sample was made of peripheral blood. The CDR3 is CASTSGGAEETQYF. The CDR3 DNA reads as TGCGCCAGCACTAGCGGGGGGGCCGAGGAGACCCAGTACTTC.